This TCR beta chain was found in a study of spatial heterogeneity in lung cancer. Study-wide background: As counted in raw reads, each unique TCR and UMI combination appeared more than ten times on average.

The CDR3 has 14 amino acids. Germline lookup yields CDR1 SEHNR and CDR2 FQNEAQ (reference sequence). V lost 5 bases and J lost 7; bases outside the gene matches: 6. The time point is: sample taken at primary tumor resection. Frozen PBMC, nontumor lung or tumor provided whole RNA, which was sequenced unsorted. A unique molecular identifier was carried by every single TCR cDNA molecule. In TCRdb, the 5' RACE reads were re-called with MiXCR into one record per CDR3 protein. This table holds some 8,000 distinct CDR3 sequences, 4.5% to 6% found once. This clonotype was counted ten times or more. Its target is unknown. Findings and limits, study-wide: Whereas they appeared in blood less at follow-up, ubiquitous expanded tumor TCRs appeared there more at resection.

The chain links TRBV7-9 to TRBJ2-1, with 9 bases fitting TRBD2. This sequence originates from a male donor with early-stage non-small cell lung cancer. The specimen was PBMCs, collected at surgery. The CDR3 bases are TGTGCCAGCAGCGTTAGCGGGAGTGTGAATGAGCAGTTCTTC. As protein: CASSVSGSVNEQFF. The whole variable domain, remainder taken from reference TRBV7-9 and TRBJ2-1, is DTGVSQNPRHKITKRGQNVTFRCDPISEHNRLYWYRQTLGQGPEFLTYFQNEAQLEKSRLLSDRFSAERPKGSFSTLEIQRTEQGDSAMYLCASSVSGSVNEQFFGPGTRLTVL.